This TCR beta chain was obtained from a study of OX40 agonist ivuxolimab in advanced cancers. J lost 7 bases, V lost 3 bases, and 3 bases had no gene match. This CDR3 is 13 amino acids long. CDR1 and CDR2 from the germline V gene are ENHRY and SYGVKD. Clones were sequenced by immunoSEQ multiplex PCR, and TCRdb holds only the in-frame ones, with some missing. The sample has around 100,000 clones; roughly 90% are singletons. Samples of blood were obtained at baseline, on cycle 4 day 1, and on cycle 7 day 1. The source of this sequence is an adult with an advanced solid tumor such as melanoma, head and neck, liver or kidney cancer. The J gene is TRBJ1-5, the V gene TRBV10-3; 7 bases map to TRBD1. This specimen consisted of CD4+ or CD8+ T cells sorted from blood, obtained in a trial of the OX40 agonist ivuxolimab. Here the CDR3 DNA reads TGTGCCATCAGTGACAGGGGGGAACAGCCCCAGCATTTT. Protein product: CAISDRGEQPQHF.